The T cell receptor (beta chain) under discussion was sequenced for a study of PD-1 blockade in classical Hodgkin lymphoma. Time point specified: cycle 4 day 1 (C4D1), after more than 5 weeks of nivolumab. Patients all relapsed after autologous stem cell transplantation, and there was variation in brentuximab vedotin exposure. This table comes from immunoSEQ multiplex PCR, and its TCRdb copy is limited to in-frame clones, with some not included. The sample lists tens of thousands of clones, 80% occurring once. Trimming stripped 1 base from V and 0 bases from J, with 15 bases between. The germline V gene has CDR1 SGHRS and CDR2 YFSETQ. The CDR3 contains 17 residues.

The sequenced sample was peripheral blood mononuclear cells (PBMCs), obtained before the fourth cycle of nivolumab. The sequence derives from a human donor with classical Hodgkin lymphoma. The V gene is TRBV5-1, the J gene TRBJ2-3; no firm D call. For the CDR3, the DNA is TGCGCCAGCAGCTTGTTCCGGCGTCCGTCGAGCACAGATACGCAGTATTTT. The encoded protein is CASSLFRRPSSTDTQYF. Based on the CDR3 plus reference TRBV5-1 and TRBJ2-3, the full variable domain is KAGVTQTPRYLIKTRGQQVTLSCSPISGHRSVSWYQQTPGQGLQFLFEYFSETQRNKGNFPGRFSGRQFSNSRSEMNVSTLELGDSALYLCASSLFRRPSSTDTQYFGPGTRLTVL.